The 28 T cell receptor beta chains presented below share a single source sample, sequenced in a study of molecular identifiers for immune sequencing clone quantification. Each CDR3 protein is one row after TCRdb ran MiXCR on the PCR reads. The sample carries 600,000 to 650,000 distinct CDR3 sequences, 15% to 20% recorded once. The sequencing sample was made of naive CD8+ T cells from blood, with Jurkat cell RNA spiked in. This sample's subset: FACS-sorted CD8+CD4-CCR7+CD45RA+ naive T cells. All receptors come from a human donor in good health. Some libraries in this study had Jurkat cell RNA spiked in.

Ten or more counts support this clonotype. The V and J genes are TRBV28 and TRBJ2-5, with D possibly being TRBD2 (7 bases). The V and J ends lost 2 bases and 5 bases respectively, with 15 bases between them. Germline V gives CDR1 MDHEN, CDR2 SYDVKM. The CDR3 spans 15 residues. The CDR3 sequence is CASSLLPEGGETQYF. The CDR3 DNA follows: TGTGCCAGCAGTTTACTGCCTGAGGGGGGGGAGACCCAGTACTTC.

In its sample, this clonotype was seen many times. V gene TRBV7-9 combines with J gene TRBJ2-5; D possibly corresponds to TRBD1 (6 bases). V was trimmed by 1 base and J by 1 base, leaving 10 bases between them. The CDR3 covers 15 residues. Per germline, CDR1 SEHNR and CDR2 FQNEAQ (reference sequence). The CDR3 sequence: CASSLVDSFQETQYF. For the CDR3, the DNA is TGTGCCAGCAGCTTAGTGGACAGCTTCCAAGAGACCCAGTACTTC.

This clonotype was counted many times. The gene calls are TRBV25-1 and TRBJ2-1; TRBD1 matches at 8 bases. Germline V CDR1 and CDR2: MGHDK, SYGVNS. This CDR3 region has 12 residues. The ends lost 8 bases at V and 6 bases at J; junction bases unmatched: 3. In nucleotides, the CDR3 is TGTGCCAGCTGGGACAGGCCCAATGAGCAGTTCTTC. Translating gives CASWDRPNEQFF.

This clonotype was counted only a few times. This may be a read error: a much more frequent sequence differs by one nucleotide. V is TRBV7-9 and J is TRBJ2-7; D unclear. Germline lookup yields CDR1 SEHNR and CDR2 FQNEAQ (reference sequence). This CDR3 has 17 residues. CDR3 protein: CTSSSPTSGSPDYEQYF. The CDR3 DNA sequence: TGTACCAGCAGCTCCCCAACCTCCGGGTCGCCCGACTACGAGCAGTACTTC.

This clonotype was found many times. The gene calls are TRBV5-1 and TRBJ2-3; 13 nucleotides match TRBD2. After removal of 2 bases from V and 2 bases from J, the junction contained 5 bases not matched to a gene. Germline CDR1 is SGHRS and CDR2 is YFSETQ. The CDR3 spans 17 residues. As DNA, the CDR3 is TGCGCCAGCAGCTTTGGACTAGCGGGGGCAATCACAGATACGCAGTATTTT. It yields the protein CASSFGLAGAITDTQYF.

As to this clonotype: The junction and the germline gene differ at one end; a read error may be behind it. This chain joins TRBV4-1 and TRBJ1-4; D not resolved. The germline gives CDR1 MGHRA, CDR2 YSYEKL. This CDR3 has 10 residues. The CDR3 sequence is CASLGEKLLF. The CDR3 DNA reads TGCGCCAGCCTTGGGGAAAAACTGCTTTTT.

This clonotype was seen ten or more times. J is TRBJ2-2 and V is TRBV21-1. TRBV21-1 is given as a pseudogene. The CDR3 loop spans 14 amino acids. CDR3 protein: CASSKFQNTGELFF. CDR3 bases: TGTGCCAGCAGCAAATTTCAAAATACCGGGGAGCTGTTTTTT.

A few counts support this clonotype. The rearrangement links TRBV21-1 to TRBJ2-7; the DNA was not used to check the table's D call, TRBD1. TRBV21-1 is termed a pseudogene. The CDR3 has 14 amino acids. The CDR3 DNA is TGTGCCAGCCCACTGGGGGGACAAAACTACGAGCAGTACTTC. Translated: CASPLGGQNYEQYF.

This clonotype was recorded at least ten times. This chain connects TRBV9 to TRBJ2-3, with 7 bases aligning to TRBD2. Unmatched junction bases numbered 5, after V lost 3 bases and J lost 4 bases. Germline V CDR1 and CDR2: SGDLS, YYNGEE. CDR3 length: 14 amino acids. The CDR3 sequence: CASSALGLADTQYF. CDR3 coding DNA: TGTGCCAGCAGCGCGCTCGGACTAGCAGATACGCAGTATTTT.

This clonotype was detected ten times or more. The genes are TRBV7-9 and TRBJ1-2; D not certain. The V end lost 5 bases, the J end lost 2 bases, and 18 bases lay between the germline ends. CDR3 size: 16 residues. The germline gives CDR1 SEHNR, CDR2 FQNEAQ (reference sequence). As DNA, the CDR3 is TGTGCCAGCAGCACCCCCTGGAAGATGGAAAACTATGGCTACACCTTC. The encoded protein is CASSTPWKMENYGYTF.

V gene TRBV27 combines with J gene TRBJ2-5; 8 nucleotides match TRBD2. This CDR3 is built from 15 residues. V shed 5 bases and J 6 bases; nucleotides not matched to a gene: 11. From germline, CDR1 is MNHEY and CDR2 SMNVEV (reference sequence). CDR3: CASSPTREGMKTQYF. The CDR3 DNA follows: TGTGCCAGCAGTCCCACCCGGGAGGGTATGAAGACCCAGTACTTC.

This clonotype was counted ten times or more. The chain joins TRBV29-1 to TRBJ2-7; 11 bases are a match to TRBD1. Germline V lookup: CDR1 SQVTM, CDR2 ANQGSEA. V shed 3 bases and J 2 bases; nucleotides not matched to a gene: 6. This CDR3 contains 15 residues. The CDR3: CSVEDGTGGTYEQYF. The CDR3 nucleotides are TGCAGCGTTGAGGACGGGACAGGGGGTACCTACGAGCAGTACTTC.

In this sample, this clonotype turned up a few times. A much larger clonotype is one base distant, so this may be a read error. The chain joins TRBV6-5 to TRBJ1-3; TRBD1 matches 9 bases. With 11 bases clipped from V and 1 base from J, the junction kept 15 bases outside the gene matches. The CDR3 totals 17 residues. Germline V gene sequence: CDR1 MNHEY, CDR2 SVGAGI. CDR3 protein: CAGRTGAPLDSGNTIYF. In DNA form, the CDR3 reads TGTGCCGGGCGGACAGGGGCCCCATTGGATTCTGGAAACACCATATATTTT.

This clonotype was observed many times. The CDR3 spells CAWSRSGSSVDTQYF. The CDR3 region has the DNA TGTGCCTGGAGTCGGAGCGGGAGTTCGGTAGATACGCAGTATTTT. The V call is TRBV30, the J call TRBJ2-3; 8 nucleotides align to TRBD2. Germline lookup yields CDR1 GTSNPN and CDR2 SVGIG (reference sequence). The V segment lost 2 bases and the J segment 5 bases; nucleotides outside the gene matches: 9. The CDR3 covers 15 residues. Full variable domain (rest looked up from reference TRBV30 and TRBJ2-3): SQTIHQWPATLVQPVGSPLSLECTVEGTSNPNLYWYRQAAGRGLQLLFYSVGIGQISSEVPQNLSASRPQDRQFILSSKKLLLSDSGFYLCAWSRSGSSVDTQYFGPGTRLTVL.

This clonotype has a count of ten or more. The V gene is TRBV28, the J gene TRBJ1-5, with D possibly being TRBD1 (5 bases). CDR3 size: 16 residues. Germline V CDR1 and CDR2: MDHEN, SYDVKM. Between the trimmed V and J ends, which lost 2 bases and 5 bases, there was a span of 16 bases. CDR3 in amino acids: CASSLLRDRADQPQHF. The DNA of the CDR3 is TGTGCCAGCAGTTTACTCCGGGACCGAGCAGATCAGCCCCAGCATTTT.

The table lists this clonotype with many counts. V is TRBV6-5 and J is TRBJ2-7; either TRBD1 or TRBD2 may fit D (6 bases each). V lost 5 bases and J 6 bases, leaving 11 bases between the germline ends. This CDR3 is built from 12 residues. Germline V gene data show CDR1 as MNHEY and CDR2 as SVGAGI. The DNA for the CDR3 is TGTGCCAGCAGTGCCGAGGGGGGCGAGCAGTACTTC. Its protein product is CASSAEGGEQYF.

This clonotype has only a few counts. The V call is TRBV4-3, the J call TRBJ2-7, with 7 bases lining up with TRBD1. The CDR3 consists of 15 residues. J gave up 7 bases and V 1 base, and 10 bases lay outside the gene matches. Per germline, CDR1 LGHNA and CDR2 YSLEER. The CDR3 nucleotides read TGCGCCAGCAGCCAAGGAAACACAGGGGTTTGGGAGCAGTACTTC. This sequence encodes CASSQGNTGVWEQYF.

At least ten counts were recorded for this clonotype. This chain connects TRBV21-1 to TRBJ2-3. TRBV21-1 is noted as a pseudogene. The CDR3 is 13 residues long. This chain's CDR3 is CASSKICEDTQYF. The CDR3 DNA reads TGTGCCAGCAGCAAAATCTGTGAAGATACGCAGTATTTT.

This clonotype was detected ten times or more. V is TRBV28 and J is TRBJ1-5; 7 bases align to TRBD1. Germline CDR1 and CDR2: MDHEN and SYDVKM. The CDR3 covers 14 residues. J was trimmed by 6 bases and V by 3 bases; bases with no gene match: 5. DNA for the CDR3: TGTGCCAGCAGTTTCCTAGGGGGCGGTCAGCCCCAGCATTTT. It is translated as CASSFLGGGQPQHF.

Comment on this clonotype: A much bigger clone sits one base away, suggesting this may be a read error. The chain combines TRBV29-1 with TRBJ2-5; 7 bases match TRBD1. Per germline, CDR1 SQVTM and CDR2 ANQGSEA. The CDR3 is 14 amino acids. CDR3 sequence reads: CSVVGRGYGETQHF. The CDR3 DNA sequence: TGCAGCGTTGTTGGCAGGGGGTATGGAGAGACCCAGCACTTC. The full variable domain, its missing parts supplied by reference TRBV29-1 and TRBJ2-5, is SAVISQKPSRDICQRGTSLTIQCQVDSQVTMMFWYRQQPGQSLTLIATANQGSEATYESGFVIDKFPISRPNLTFSTLTVSNMSPEDSSIYLCSVVGRGYGETQHFGPGTRLLVL.

Worth noting for this clonotype: This sequence may be a read error, since a much larger clone differs from it by one base. This chain connects TRBV21-1 to TRBJ2-7; TRBD2, as called in the table, went unchecked against the DNA. TRBV21-1 is a listed pseudogene. The CDR3 is 14 residues long. CDR3: CASSRETDPYEQYF. The CDR3 region has the DNA TGTGCCAGCAGCAGGGAGACGGACCCCTACGAGCAGTACTTC.

This clonotype occurred many times. This chain links TRBV2 with TRBJ1-3, with D hard to call. The CDR3 runs to 14 residues. Trimming removed 6 bases from V and 0 bases from J, with 9 bases in between. Germline V gene lookup returns CDR1 SNHLY and CDR2 FYNNEI. CDR3 amino acids: CASRDLSSGNTIYF. CDR3 DNA: TGTGCCAGCAGGGACCTAAGCTCTGGAAACACCATATATTTT. The variable domain in full, completed from reference TRBV2 and TRBJ1-3, reads EPEVTQTPSHQVTQMGQEVILRCVPISNHLYFYWYRQILGQKVEFLVSFYNNEISEKSEIFDDQFSVERPDGSNFTLKIRSTKLEDSAMYFCASRDLSSGNTIYFGEGSWLTVV.

Comments on this clonotype: A read error may be the cause here, since a much bigger clone is one base away. This rearrangement joins TRBV7-9 to TRBJ2-5; D is uncertain. In germline, CDR1 is SEHNR, CDR2 FQNEAQ (reference sequence). Trimming cost V 0 bases and J 6 bases, with 11 bases left between them. The CDR3 sequence is 14 residues long. The CDR3 region has the DNA TGTGCCAGCAGCTTAGCGCCACCTGGGCAGACCCAGTACTTC. It translates to CASSLAPPGQTQYF.

As for this clonotype: Possible read error: a much larger clone is one base away. The chain links TRBV27 to TRBJ2-5; D is possibly TRBD1 (6 bases). The CDR3 spans 14 residues. Germline assignment: CDR1 MNHEY and CDR2 SMNVEV (reference sequence). CDR3: CASSLSGDSETLYF. As DNA, the CDR3 is TGTGCCAGCAGTTTGTCAGGGGATTCGGAGACCCTGTACTTC.

As concerns this clonotype: Being one base from a much bigger clone, this may be a read error. The chain uses TRBV19 and TRBJ2-3; 7 nucleotides match TRBD2. The CDR3 has 15 amino acids. The germline CDR1 and CDR2 sequences are LNHDA and SQIVND (reference sequence). V shed 3 bases, J shed 4 bases, and the junction held 7 bases outside the gene matches. The CDR3 is CASSMSQRGSDTQYF. The CDR3 nucleotides are TGTGCCAGTAGTATGAGCCAGCGGGGCTCAGATACGCAGTATTTT.

This clonotype has at least ten counts. The J gene is TRBJ2-5, the V gene TRBV24-1; no reliable D call. This CDR3 spans 12 amino acids. Trimming pared 1 base from V and 2 bases from J, leaving 1 base between. Germline CDR1 KGHDR, CDR2 SFDVKD. CDR3 coding DNA: TGTGCCACCAGTGATTTACAAGAGACCCAGTACTTC. Its translation: CATSDLQETQYF.

The table lists this clonotype with a few counts. The chain is built from TRBV5-6 and TRBJ1-6; D remains ambiguous. The V end was cut by 0 bases, the J end by 9 bases, with 10 bases between. The length of the CDR3 is 14 residues. Per germline, CDR1 SGHDT and CDR2 YYEEEE. The CDR3 DNA follows: TGTGCCAGCAGCTTGGCCGGGCAGGCTTCACCCCTCCACTTT. Protein sequence: CASSLAGQASPLHF.

In its sample, this clonotype was seen many times. The CDR3 DNA reads TGTGCCAGCAGCCTTGGAGACACCGGGCCTCGCTCCTACGAGCAGTACTTC. Translating gives CASSLGDTGPRSYEQYF. V and J are TRBV7-9 and TRBJ2-7; no clear D. Germline lookup yields CDR1 SEHNR and CDR2 FQNEAQ (reference sequence). The CDR3 covers 17 residues. The V and J ends lost 5 bases and 0 bases respectively, with 20 bases between them.